One and the same sample provided the 22 T cell receptor beta chains below, sequenced in a study of cytomegalovirus exposure and HLA in healthy donors. Profiled with immunoSEQ multiplex PCR; TCRdb holds only in-frame clones, not every one. The profile shows 150,000 to 200,000 clones, under 90% of them singletons. The sequenced material came from PBMCs. The receptor source for this set is a woman between 18 and 29 years old in good health and CMV-seropositive.

The rearrangement uses TRBV7-3 and TRBJ2-1; D ambiguous. The CDR3 is 13 residues long. CDR1 SGHTA and CDR2 FQGTGA come from the germline V gene. Trimming took off 4 bases at V and 5 bases at J, with 9 bases between the two ends. CDR3 sequence (DNA): TGTGCCAGCAGCTGGATGAGGCACAATGAGCAGTTCTTC. This sequence encodes CASSWMRHNEQFF.

This sequence joins TRBV28 and TRBJ2-3; the D gene is possibly TRBD1 (6 bases). The CDR3 runs 14 residues. Germline V CDR1 and CDR2: MDHEN, SYDVKM. V was trimmed by 2 bases and J by 2 bases, leaving 8 bases between them. In nucleotides, the CDR3 is TGTGCCAGCAGTTTACAGGGGAACACAGATACGCAGTATTTT. Encoded protein: CASSLQGNTDTQYF.

The chain combines TRBV4-1 with TRBJ2-3; 12 bases agree with TRBD2. The V gene's germline CDR1 is MGHRA and CDR2 YSYEKL. The CDR3 runs to 18 residues. V dropped 1 base and J dropped 0; count of bases not matched to a gene: 5. CDR3 in amino acids: CASSQGPSGRASTDTQYF. The CDR3, as DNA: TGCGCCAGCAGCCAAGGTCCTAGCGGGAGGGCAAGCACAGATACGCAGTATTTT.

V is TRBV6-1 and J is TRBJ2-7, with TRBD1 as a possible D gene (6 bases). Germline V gene lookup returns CDR1 MNHNS and CDR2 SASEGT. The CDR3 length is 13 residues. V gave up 5 bases and J gave up 6 bases, with 14 bases separating them. Here the CDR3 reads CASSTGIFSEQYF. CDR3 sequence (DNA): TGTGCCAGCAGTACAGGGATCTTTTCCGAGCAGTACTTC.

The V and J genes are TRBV5-6 and TRBJ2-5, with TRBD1 matching 9 bases. This CDR3 is built from 15 residues. V was clipped by 5 bases and J by 2 bases; unmatched bases: 7. Germline V gene data show CDR1 as SGHDT and CDR2 as YYEEEE. The CDR3 here is CASRPAGTGQETQYF. The CDR3 nucleotides are TGTGCCAGCAGGCCGGCCGGGACAGGGCAAGAGACCCAGTACTTC.

The gene calls are TRBV5-1 and TRBJ2-7; TRBD2 aligns across 10 bases. The CDR3 consists of 14 residues. Germline CDR1 reads SGHRS; CDR2 reads YFSETQ. Trimming took 3 bases from V and 4 from J; bases not matched to a gene: 4. This CDR3 is CASSSSGSQYEQYF. The CDR3 DNA reads TGCGCCAGCAGCTCTAGCGGGAGCCAATACGAGCAGTACTTC.

This clone was observed a single time. This sequence joins TRBV10-3 and TRBJ2-7; tentative D call: TRBD2 (7 bases). The CDR3 runs 17 residues. In germline, CDR1 is ENHRY, CDR2 SYGVKD. V was cut by 6 bases and J by 9 bases, with 30 bases left in between. CDR3 in amino acids: CAIRDIAQGTEGEGQYF. The CDR3 nucleotides are TGTGCCATCAGAGACATCGCCCAGGGGACGGAGGGGGAGGGGCAGTACTTC.

The rearrangement uses TRBV2 and TRBJ1-5; D is uncertain. The CDR3 is 14 amino acids. Looked up from germline, CDR1 is SNHLY and CDR2 is FYNNEI. V lost 1 base to trimming and J lost 2 bases, with 6 bases between them. CDR3: CASSEGQGNQPQHF. The CDR3 DNA reads TGTGCCAGCAGTGAAGGGCAGGGCAATCAGCCCCAGCATTTT.

The chain carries TRBV7-2 and TRBJ1-1; D call uncertain. V was pared by 1 base and J by 0 bases, with 6 bases between. The CDR3 length is 14 residues. Germline lookup yields CDR1 SGHTA and CDR2 FQGNSA. The CDR3 loop is CASSLVHMNTEAFF. The CDR3 bases are TGTGCCAGCAGCTTAGTTCACATGAACACTGAAGCTTTCTTT.

Comment on this clone: The junction and the germline gene differ at one end; a read error may be behind it. The chain uses TRBV18 and TRBJ2-1; 7 bases fit TRBD2. The CDR3 contains 15 residues. CDR1 is KGHSH and CDR2 is LQKENI in the germline V gene. CDR3 loop: CASSPRSAAGDEQFF. As DNA, the CDR3 is TGTGCCAGCTCCCCACGGTCTGCGGCGGGGGATGAGCAGTTCTTC.

The chain links TRBV14 to TRBJ1-1; D call uncertain. The germline V and J ends were trimmed by 0 bases and 8 bases, with 10 bases remaining between them. Germline V CDR1 and CDR2: SGHDN, FVKESK. The CDR3 loop spans 13 amino acids. The CDR3 region is CASSQDLRLEAFF. CDR3 in DNA: TGTGCCAGCAGCCAAGATCTCCGGTTAGAAGCTTTCTTT.

The J gene is TRBJ2-5, the V gene TRBV9; D uncertain. With 4 bases removed from V and 1 base from J, the gap between germline ends came to 8 bases. The CDR3 runs 13 residues. From germline, CDR1 is SGDLS and CDR2 YYNGEE. CDR3 bases: TGTGCCAGCAGCCGCGACTTCCAAGAGACCCAGTACTTC. Translated: CASSRDFQETQYF.

This clone has just one count. This chain links TRBV5-5 with TRBJ1-5, with D perhaps matching TRBD1 (5 bases). Germline V lookup: CDR1 SGHKS, CDR2 YYEKEE (reference sequence). The CDR3 is made up of 16 amino acids. Trimming cost V 4 bases and J 0 bases, with 14 bases left between them. The DNA for the CDR3 is TGTGCCAGCAGCGTAGGCTCAGGGTATAGCAATCAGCCCCAGCATTTT. Protein product: CASSVGSGYSNQPQHF.

The V call is TRBV5-4, the J call TRBJ1-4, with D possibly matching TRBD1 (6 bases). Looked up from germline, CDR1 is SGHNT and CDR2 is YYREEE (reference sequence). V was shortened by 4 bases and J by 0 bases, with 7 bases between the two germline ends. The CDR3 sequence is 14 residues long. CDR3 bases: TGTGCCAGCAGCCGGACAGCAACTAATGAAAAACTGTTTTTT. It encodes CASSRTATNEKLFF. Full variable domain (missing parts from reference TRBV5-4 and TRBJ1-4): ETGVTQSPTHLIKTRGQQVTLRCSSQSGHNTVSWYQQALGQGPQFIFQYYREEENGRGNFPPRFSGLQFPNYSSELNVNALELDDSALYLCASSRTATNEKLFFGSGTQLSVL.

The chain combines TRBV6-8 with TRBJ2-3; 7 nucleotides agree with TRBD1. The CDR3 is made up of 15 amino acids. Germline V CDR1 and CDR2: MNHGY, SAAAGT. Trimming cost V 2 bases and J 3 bases; bases outside gene matches: 5. CDR3 residues: CASSYKQGETDTQYF. For the CDR3, the DNA is TGTGCCAGCAGTTACAAGCAGGGGGAAACAGATACGCAGTATTTT.

This clone is a singleton in its sample. The gene calls are TRBV7-9 and TRBJ1-1; D possibly corresponds to TRBD1 (5 bases). The V gene lost 5 bases and the J gene lost 4 bases, with 14 bases spanning the gap. Germline values: CDR1 SEHNR, CDR2 FQNEAQ (reference sequence). The CDR3 spans 14 residues. CDR3 protein: CASSLPNRTTEAFF. For the CDR3, the DNA is TGTGCCAGCAGCCTCCCCAACAGGACCACTGAAGCTTTCTTT.

This clone was counted a few times. The chain employs TRBV28 and TRBJ1-2, with TRBD1 matching over 7 bases. This CDR3 is 14 amino acids long. Unmatched junction bases numbered 7, after V lost 1 base and J lost 8 bases. In germline, CDR1 is MDHEN, CDR2 SYDVKM. CDR3 bases: TGTGCCAGCAGTTTATACGAGGGGGCGCGCGGCTACACCTTC. It is translated as CASSLYEGARGYTF.

The CDR3 reads CAWSLGWGEGYTF. For the CDR3, the DNA is TGTGCCTGGAGCCTGGGGTGGGGAGAGGGCTACACCTTC. The rearrangement uses TRBV30 and TRBJ1-2; no definite D call. The V gene lost 3 bases and the J gene lost 8 bases, with 16 bases spanning the gap. The CDR3 has 13 amino acids. Germline loops: CDR1 GTSNPN, CDR2 SVGIG (reference sequence). The entire variable domain, with the rest obtained from reference TRBV30 and TRBJ1-2, is as follows: SQTIHQWPATLVQPVGSPLSLECTVEGTSNPNLYWYRQAAGRGLQLLFYSVGIGQISSEVPQNLSASRPQDRQFILSSKKLLLSDSGFYLCAWSLGWGEGYTFGSGTRLTVV.

The chain combines TRBV18 with TRBJ1-3; no clear D. In germline, CDR1 is KGHSH, CDR2 LQKENI. Trimming removed 2 bases at V and 5 bases at J, with 19 bases between. The CDR3 sequence is 17 residues long. The CDR3 here is CASSPAVTLPSRNTIYF. The DNA for the CDR3 is TGTGCCAGCTCACCAGCAGTGACACTCCCTTCCAGAAACACCATATATTTT.

The chain uses TRBV11-2 and TRBJ2-3, with 13 bases fitting TRBD2. Germline values: CDR1 SGHAT, CDR2 FQNNGV. This CDR3 spans 14 amino acids. The J segment lost 5 bases and the V segment lost 7 bases, leaving 3 bases of the junction unmatched. Here the CDR3 reads CASNRLAGGDTQYF. In nucleotides, the CDR3 is TGTGCCAGCAACCGACTAGCGGGAGGAGATACGCAGTATTTT.

This chain links TRBV5-5 with TRBJ2-7, with TRBD2 identical over 8 bases. V lost 4 bases and J lost 6; bases outside the gene matches: 12. Germline lookup yields CDR1 SGHKS and CDR2 YYEKEE (reference sequence). This CDR3 is 15 amino acids long. Here the CDR3 DNA reads TGTGCCAGCAGCCCCCTAGCGGGCCTCGGTGGCGAGCAGTACTTC. This codes for CASSPLAGLGGEQYF.

The chain couples TRBV28 to TRBJ1-1, with 7 positions matching TRBD1. Germline CDR1 MDHEN, CDR2 SYDVKM. Germline trimming cut 6 bases from V and 12 bases from J; bases unmatched to any gene: 16. This CDR3 is 14 amino acids long. CDR3 residues: CASSPRVDRVKTFF. As DNA, the CDR3 is TGTGCCAGCAGCCCAAGGGTAGACAGGGTGAAAACTTTCTTT.